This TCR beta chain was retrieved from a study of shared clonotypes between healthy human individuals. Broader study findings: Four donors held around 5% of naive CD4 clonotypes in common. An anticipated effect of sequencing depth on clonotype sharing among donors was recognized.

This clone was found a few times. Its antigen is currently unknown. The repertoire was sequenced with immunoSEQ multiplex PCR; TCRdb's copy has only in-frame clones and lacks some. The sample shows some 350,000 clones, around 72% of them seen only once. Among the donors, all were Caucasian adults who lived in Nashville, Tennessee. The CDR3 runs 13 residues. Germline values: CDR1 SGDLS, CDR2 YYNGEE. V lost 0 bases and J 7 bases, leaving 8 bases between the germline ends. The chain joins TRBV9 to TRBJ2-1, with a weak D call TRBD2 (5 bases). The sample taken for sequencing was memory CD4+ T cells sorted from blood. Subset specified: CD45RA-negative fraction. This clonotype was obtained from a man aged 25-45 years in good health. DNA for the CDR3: TGTGCCAGCAGCGTAGCATCGGGGAATGAGCAGTTCTTC. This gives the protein CASSVASGNEQFF.